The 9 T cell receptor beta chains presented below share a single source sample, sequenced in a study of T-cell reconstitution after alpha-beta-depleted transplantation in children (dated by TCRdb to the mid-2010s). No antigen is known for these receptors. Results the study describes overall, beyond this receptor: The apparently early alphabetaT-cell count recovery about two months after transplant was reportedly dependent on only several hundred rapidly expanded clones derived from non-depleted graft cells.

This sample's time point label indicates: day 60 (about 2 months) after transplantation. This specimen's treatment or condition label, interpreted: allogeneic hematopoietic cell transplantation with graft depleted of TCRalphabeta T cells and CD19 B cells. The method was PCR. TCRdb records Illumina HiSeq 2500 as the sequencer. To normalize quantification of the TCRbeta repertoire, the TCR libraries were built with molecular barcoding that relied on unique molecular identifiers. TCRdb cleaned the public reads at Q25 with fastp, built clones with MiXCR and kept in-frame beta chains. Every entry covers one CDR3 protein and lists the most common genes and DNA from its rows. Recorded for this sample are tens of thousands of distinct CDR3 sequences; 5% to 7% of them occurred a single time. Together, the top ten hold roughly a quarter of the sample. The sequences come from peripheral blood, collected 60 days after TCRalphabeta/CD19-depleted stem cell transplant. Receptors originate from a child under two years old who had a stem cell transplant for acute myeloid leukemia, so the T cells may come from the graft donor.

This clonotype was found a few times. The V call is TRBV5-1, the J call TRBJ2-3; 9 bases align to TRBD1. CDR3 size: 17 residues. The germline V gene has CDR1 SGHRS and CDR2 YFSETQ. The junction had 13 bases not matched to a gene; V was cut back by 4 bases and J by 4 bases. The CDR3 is CASSLSSYRGQSDTQYF. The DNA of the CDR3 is TGCGCCAGCAGCCTTTCTTCGTACAGGGGGCAGTCAGATACGCAGTATTTT.

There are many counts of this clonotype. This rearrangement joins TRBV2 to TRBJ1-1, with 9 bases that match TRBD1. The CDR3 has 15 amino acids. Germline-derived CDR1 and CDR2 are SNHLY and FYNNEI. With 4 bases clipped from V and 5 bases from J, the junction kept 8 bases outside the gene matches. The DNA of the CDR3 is TGTGCCAGCAGTGCACAGGGGGCGCGGGAAACTGAAGCTTTCTTT. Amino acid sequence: CASSAQGARETEAFF. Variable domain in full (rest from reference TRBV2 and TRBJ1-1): EPEVTQTPSHQVTQMGQEVILRCVPISNHLYFYWYRQILGQKVEFLVSFYNNEISEKSEIFDDQFSVERPDGSNFTLKIRSTKLEDSAMYFCASSAQGARETEAFFGQGTRLTVV.

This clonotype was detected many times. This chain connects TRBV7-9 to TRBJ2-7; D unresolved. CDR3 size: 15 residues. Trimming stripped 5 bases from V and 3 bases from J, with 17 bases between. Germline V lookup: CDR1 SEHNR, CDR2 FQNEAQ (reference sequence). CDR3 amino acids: CASSPPIRRNYEQYF. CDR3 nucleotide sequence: TGTGCCAGCAGCCCTCCGATAAGGCGGAACTACGAGCAGTACTTC.

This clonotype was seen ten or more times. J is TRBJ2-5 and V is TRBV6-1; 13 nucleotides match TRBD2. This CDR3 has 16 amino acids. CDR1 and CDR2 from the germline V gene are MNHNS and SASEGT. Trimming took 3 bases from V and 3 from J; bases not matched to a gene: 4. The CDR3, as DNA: TGTGCCAGCAGTGATTTACTAGCGGGAGGGAAAGAGACCCAGTACTTC. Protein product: CASSDLLAGGKETQYF.

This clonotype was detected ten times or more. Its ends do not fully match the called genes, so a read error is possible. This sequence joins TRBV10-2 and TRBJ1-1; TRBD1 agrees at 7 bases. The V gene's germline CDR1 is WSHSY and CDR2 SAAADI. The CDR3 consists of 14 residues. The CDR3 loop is CVSRPTGMNTEAFF. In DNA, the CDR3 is TGCGTCAGCAGGCCGACAGGGATGAACACTGAAGCTTTCTTT.

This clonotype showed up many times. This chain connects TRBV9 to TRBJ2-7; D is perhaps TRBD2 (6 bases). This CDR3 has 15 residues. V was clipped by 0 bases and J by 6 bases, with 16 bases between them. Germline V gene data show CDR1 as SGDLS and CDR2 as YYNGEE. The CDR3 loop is CASSVDAGRGREQYF. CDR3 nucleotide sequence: TGTGCCAGCAGCGTAGATGCGGGACGAGGTCGCGAGCAGTACTTC.

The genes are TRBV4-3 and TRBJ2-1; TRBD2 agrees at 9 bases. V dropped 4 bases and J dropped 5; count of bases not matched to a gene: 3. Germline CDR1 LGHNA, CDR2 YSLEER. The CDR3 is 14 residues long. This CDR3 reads CASSLAGGNNEQFF. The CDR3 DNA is TGCGCCAGCAGCCTGGCGGGGGGGAACAATGAGCAGTTCTTC.

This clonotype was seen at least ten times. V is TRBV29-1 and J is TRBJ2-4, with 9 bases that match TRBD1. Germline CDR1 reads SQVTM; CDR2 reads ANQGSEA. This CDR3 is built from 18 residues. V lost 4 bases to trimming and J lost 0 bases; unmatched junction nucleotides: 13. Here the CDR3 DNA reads TGCAGCGTTGGGGGAAGGACAGGGGTAGATGTAGCCAAAAACATTCAGTACTTC. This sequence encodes CSVGGRTGVDVAKNIQYF.

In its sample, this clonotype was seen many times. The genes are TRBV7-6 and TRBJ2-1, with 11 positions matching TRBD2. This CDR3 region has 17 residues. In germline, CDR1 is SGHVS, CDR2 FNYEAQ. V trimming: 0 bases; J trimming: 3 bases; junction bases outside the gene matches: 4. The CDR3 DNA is TGTGCCAGCAGCTTAGCCTCCGGGACTAGCGGCTACAATGAGCAGTTCTTC. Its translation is CASSLASGTSGYNEQFF. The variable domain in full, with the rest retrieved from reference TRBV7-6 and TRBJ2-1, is GAGVSQSPRYKVTKRGQDVALRCDPISGHVSLYWYRQALGQGPEFLTYFNYEAQQDKSGLPNDRFSAERPEGSISTLTIQRTEQRDSAMYRCASSLASGTSGYNEQFFGPGTRLTVL.